A selection of T cell receptor beta chains follows, all from one sample in a study of radiation and T cells in renal cell carcinoma. TCRdb's table, derived via immunoSEQ multiplex PCR, lists solely in-frame clones and lacks some. The sample records 15,000 to 20,000 clones, about half being singletons. The sample consisted of tumor tissue, taken from a patient whose treatment included radiotherapy and nephrectomy. The receptors derive from a woman aged 60-75 years with renal cell carcinoma. CDR3s leave out the opening cysteine and the closing phenylalanine or tryptophan. Clone size, where shown, is once, few, many, or a class for clones that have expanded.

clone size: few; J gene: TRBJ1-2; V gene: TRBV27; CDR3 protein: ASSSNSGPANYGYT
clone size: .; J gene: TRBJ1-1; V gene: TRBV10-1; CDR3 protein: ASRPGTEGEAF
clone size: .; J gene: TRBJ1-2; V gene: TRBV4-1; CDR3 protein: ASSAGTANYGYT
clone size: few; J gene: TRBJ2-7; V gene: TRBV6-1; CDR3 protein: ASSESDSPPPYEQY
clone size: .; J gene: TRBJ2-3; V gene: TRBV7-9; CDR3 protein: ASSPGTGGTDTQY
clone size: .; J gene: TRBJ2-7; V gene: TRBV9; CDR3 protein: ASSSRLAGLYEQY
clone size: .; J gene: TRBJ2-4; V gene: TRBV7-9; CDR3 protein: ASSLSPALTVAKNIQY
clone size: .; J gene: TRBJ1-5; V gene: TRBV4-1; CDR3 protein: ASSQETGARNQPQH
clone size: .; J gene: TRBJ2-3; V gene: TRBV2; CDR3 protein: ARLAGGPTDTQY
clone size: once; J gene: TRBJ2-2; V gene: TRBV19; CDR3 protein: ASSIGIGNIGELF
clone size: few; J gene: TRBJ2-7; V gene: TRBV9; CDR3 protein: ASSAFSGRNNEQY
clone size: .; J gene: TRBJ1-3; V gene: TRBV4-1; CDR3 protein: ASSQIDLLWYGNTIY
clone size: .; J gene: TRBJ2-3; V gene: TRBV5-4; CDR3 protein: ASSLQGTTDTQY
clone size: .; J gene: TRBJ2-2; V gene: TRBV29-1; CDR3 protein: SVRSGGNGELF
clone size: .; J gene: TRBJ2-1; V gene: TRBV6-1; CDR3 protein: ASREEAHRGPYNEQF
clone size: .; J gene: TRBJ1-1; V gene: TRBV5-5; CDR3 protein: ASSFQLLNRNTEAF
clone size: .; J gene: TRBJ2-7; V gene: TRBV28; CDR3 protein: ASSSPRGRPSYEQY
clone size: medium-sized; J gene: TRBJ1-1; V gene: TRBV5-1; CDR3 protein: ASSLAGGAGTEAF
clone size: .; J gene: TRBJ2-7; V gene: TRBV7-6; CDR3 protein: ASSLEGGGYYEQY
clone size: few; J gene: TRBJ1-5; V gene: TRBV6-6; CDR3 protein: ASRPVDRANQPQH
clone size: few; J gene: TRBJ1-1; V gene: TRBV19; CDR3 protein: ASSISVNTEAF
clone size: .; J gene: TRBJ2-1; V gene: TRBV2; CDR3 protein: AREVVNYNEQF
clone size: few; J gene: TRBJ1-4; V gene: TRBV9; CDR3 protein: ASSVGGTGEVSNEKLF
clone size: .; J gene: TRBJ1-2; V gene: TRBV28; CDR3 protein: ASSFVYSLDGYT
clone size: .; J gene: TRBJ1-4; V gene: TRBV4-1; CDR3 protein: ASSQKGGDEKLF
clone size: .; J gene: TRBJ2-2; V gene: TRBV6-6; CDR3 protein: ASSHQETGELF
clone size: many; J gene: TRBJ1-2; V gene: TRBV2; CDR3 protein: ASSRTDNYGYT
clone size: few; J gene: TRBJ2-1; V gene: TRBV7-1; CDR3 protein: ASSFKEGTVSYNEQF
clone size: .; J gene: TRBJ1-1; V gene: TRBV19; CDR3 protein: ATSPGGRDTEAF
clone size: .; J gene: TRBJ2-2; V gene: TRBV9; CDR3 protein: ASSVDGINTGELF
clone size: .; J gene: TRBJ2-2; V gene: TRBV4-2; CDR3 protein: ASSQERGRSTGELF
clone size: .; J gene: TRBJ2-2; V gene: TRBV19; CDR3 protein: ASSMDARTYTGELF
clone size: .; J gene: TRBJ1-2; V gene: TRBV7-2; CDR3 protein: ASSLRTVDPYGYT
clone size: .; J gene: TRBJ1-1; V gene: TRBV7-2; CDR3 protein: ASTSGQPNTEAF
clone size: .; J gene: TRBJ2-2; V gene: TRBV7-9; CDR3 protein: ASSSRLVSTGELF
clone size: .; J gene: TRBJ2-7; V gene: TRBV5-1; CDR3 protein: ASSLAGTREQY
clone size: few; J gene: TRBJ1-2; V gene: TRBV7-2; CDR3 protein: ASSPTGSYGYT
clone size: .; J gene: TRBJ1-2; V gene: TRBV5-5; CDR3 protein: ASSLGLTGRRDYT
clone size: .; J gene: TRBJ2-6; V gene: TRBV7-9; CDR3 protein: ASGSSGANVLT
clone size: .; J gene: TRBJ2-5; V gene: TRBV2; CDR3 protein: ASRDGAGETQY
clone size: once; J gene: TRBJ2-3; V gene: TRBV15; CDR3 protein: ATSRRTGGTDTQY
clone size: many; J gene: TRBJ1-4; V gene: TRBV27; CDR3 protein: ASSWGGDEKLF
clone size: few; J gene: TRBJ1-2; V gene: TRBV4-1; CDR3 protein: ASSQEGAGYGYT
clone size: few; J gene: TRBJ1-5; V gene: TRBV6-1; CDR3 protein: ASSETRGYQPQH
clone size: .; J gene: TRBJ1-5; V gene: TRBV4-2; CDR3 protein: ASSFGTGGRQPQH
clone size: few; J gene: TRBJ2-2; V gene: TRBV5-8; CDR3 protein: ASSLLDRRDTGELF
clone size: .; J gene: TRBJ1-4; V gene: TRBV19; CDR3 protein: ASSTDSRNEKLF
clone size: many; J gene: TRBJ1-4; V gene: TRBV6-1; CDR3 protein: ASSEGTLNEKLF
clone size: .; J gene: TRBJ1-1; V gene: TRBV18; CDR3 protein: ASSPNARENTEAF
clone size: few; J gene: TRBJ2-3; V gene: TRBV30; CDR3 protein: AWRGQAGVGFTDTQY
clone size: .; J gene: TRBJ2-3; V gene: TRBV6-1; CDR3 protein: ASSVGPQGSDTQY
clone size: .; J gene: TRBJ2-7; V gene: TRBV7-2; CDR3 protein: ASSFGAVRRGEQY
clone size: .; J gene: TRBJ2-3; V gene: TRBV12-5; CDR3 protein: ASGRTSGATDTQY
clone size: few; J gene: TRBJ1-2; V gene: TRBV30; CDR3 protein: AFQIIYGYT
clone size: .; J gene: TRBJ1-2; V gene: TRBV19; CDR3 protein: ASSLGEYYGYT
clone size: medium-sized; J gene: TRBJ2-2; V gene: TRBV5-5; CDR3 protein: ASSWTGDTGELF
clone size: .; J gene: TRBJ2-7; V gene: TRBV6-5; CDR3 protein: ASGGTGGGEQY
clone size: .; J gene: TRBJ1-1; V gene: TRBV6-5; CDR3 protein: ASSWTGRTEAF